In its sample, the clone carrying this T cell receptor beta chain was seen many times. What it binds is not known. A TCRbeta library incorporating unique molecular identifiers was prepared. TCRdb processed the PCR reads anew with MiXCR; each CDR3 protein has one entry. The profile shows around 300,000 distinct CDR3 sequences, around a tenth of them singletons. The sample belongs to a study of T-cell reconstitution after alpha-beta-depleted transplantation in children. Broader study findings: The high TCRbeta diversity at day 60 in some patients came from surviving recipient T cells and thymic progenitors.

Trimming pared 4 bases from V and 6 bases from J, leaving 13 bases between. The CDR3 contains 12 residues. Per germline, CDR1 SQVTM and CDR2 ANQGSEA. The rearrangement links TRBV29-1 to TRBJ2-7, with D possibly being TRBD1 or TRBD2 (5 bases each). The sequencing here drew on PBMCs, taken before TCRalphabeta/CD19-depleted stem cell transplant. The receptor was isolated from a boy under three years old with acute myeloid leukemia, due to receive a stem cell transplant. The CDR3 loop reads CSVVQSGSEQYF. For the CDR3, the DNA is TGCAGCGTTGTCCAGTCAGGGAGCGAGCAGTACTTC.